A selection of T cell receptor beta chains follows, all from one sample in a study of cytomegalovirus exposure and HLA in healthy donors. Sequencing used immunoSEQ multiplex PCR; TCRdb keeps in-frame clones, though not all of them. Here the sample spans 100,000 to 150,000 clones, roughly 73% being singletons. The sample taken for sequencing was PBMCs. These receptors all come from a man in his 60s in good health and CMV-seropositive. Both conserved end residues are part of each CDR3. Fields, in order: clone size, J gene, D gene, V gene, CDR3 protein, CDR3 DNA. A D gene is named only where the DNA matches it firmly. Size is omitted from some rows. Given values are once, few, many or a class for expanded clones.

clone size: NA
J gene: TRBJ2-6
D gene: NA
V gene: TRBV5-1
CDR3 protein: CASSLDQAGANVLTF
CDR3 DNA: TGCGCCAGCAGCTTGGACCAGGCTGGGGCCAACGTCCTGACTTTC

clone size: NA
J gene: TRBJ1-2
D gene: NA
V gene: TRBV10-2
CDR3 protein: CASRQGYGYTF
CDR3 DNA: TGCGCCAGCAGGCAGGGCTATGGCTACACCTTC

clone size: NA
J gene: TRBJ2-7
D gene: NA
V gene: TRBV5-1
CDR3 protein: CASSLSGRQDGEQYF
CDR3 DNA: TGCGCCAGCAGCTTGTCAGGGCGACAGGACGGCGAGCAGTACTTC

clone size: once
J gene: TRBJ1-1
D gene: NA
V gene: TRBV5-1
CDR3 protein: CASSLGHTGGSEAFF
CDR3 DNA: TGCGCCAGCAGCTTGGGACACACCGGTGGGTCTGAAGCTTTCTTT

clone size: NA
J gene: TRBJ2-6
D gene: NA
V gene: TRBV7-6
CDR3 protein: CASSPLPTGDVAGANVLTF
CDR3 DNA: TGTGCCAGCAGCCCGCTACCTACCGGGGATGTGGCTGGGGCCAACGTCCTGACTTTC

clone size: NA
J gene: TRBJ1-5
D gene: NA
V gene: TRBV30
CDR3 protein: CAWSVKIAKRPQHF
CDR3 DNA: TGTGCCTGGAGTGTAAAGATAGCGAAGCGGCCCCAGCATTTT

clone size: few
J gene: TRBJ1-5
D gene: NA
V gene: TRBV5-1
CDR3 protein: CASSLEVGAQPQHF
CDR3 DNA: TGCGCCAGCAGCTTGGAAGTGGGAGCCCAGCCCCAGCATTTT

clone size: NA
J gene: TRBJ2-5
D gene: NA
V gene: TRBV14
CDR3 protein: CASSQAGLQETQYF
CDR3 DNA: TGTGCCAGCAGCCAAGCAGGGCTACAAGAGACCCAGTACTTC

clone size: NA
J gene: TRBJ1-1
D gene: TRBD1
V gene: TRBV4-2
CDR3 protein: CASSQFQGAGGDTEAFF
CDR3 DNA: TGTGCCAGCAGCCAGTTTCAGGGGGCAGGGGGGGACACTGAAGCTTTCTTT

clone size: NA
J gene: TRBJ2-3
D gene: TRBD2
V gene: TRBV5-4
CDR3 protein: CASSLGLAGGRRTDTQYF
CDR3 DNA: TGTGCCAGCAGCTTGGGACTAGCGGGGGGGAGGAGGACAGATACGCAGTATTTT

clone size: few
J gene: TRBJ1-2
D gene: TRBD1
V gene: TRBV6-1
CDR3 protein: CASSPGQALYYGYTF
CDR3 DNA: TGTGCCAGCAGTCCGGGACAGGCCTTATACTATGGCTACACCTTC

clone size: NA
J gene: TRBJ2-5
D gene: NA
V gene: TRBV12-5
CDR3 protein: CASGLGRETQYF
CDR3 DNA: TGTGCTAGTGGCTTGGGTCGGGAGACCCAGTACTTC

clone size: NA
J gene: TRBJ1-1
D gene: NA
V gene: TRBV30
CDR3 protein: CAWCLQGLVEAFF
CDR3 DNA: TGTGCCTGGTGCCTCCAGGGTTTAGTAGAAGCTTTCTTT

clone size: NA
J gene: TRBJ2-5
D gene: NA
V gene: TRBV10-3
CDR3 protein: CAISVRVQETQYF
CDR3 DNA: TGTGCCATCAGTGTCAGGGTTCAAGAGACCCAGTACTTC

clone size: NA
J gene: TRBJ1-4
D gene: TRBD1
V gene: TRBV28
CDR3 protein: CASTLPGQGREKLFF
CDR3 DNA: TGTGCCTCCACACTACCGGGACAGGGTCGAGAAAAACTGTTTTTT

clone size: NA
J gene: TRBJ1-1
D gene: NA
V gene: TRBV7-9
CDR3 protein: CASGFQDTEAFF
CDR3 DNA: TGTGCCAGCGGCTTCCAGGACACTGAAGCTTTCTTT

clone size: NA
J gene: TRBJ2-6
D gene: NA
V gene: TRBV28
CDR3 protein: CAGGRGSGANVLTF
CDR3 DNA: TGTGCTGGTGGCAGGGGATCGGGGGCCAACGTCCTGACTTTC

clone size: NA
J gene: TRBJ2-1
D gene: TRBD2
V gene: TRBV6-1
CDR3 protein: CASSPLRGGYNEQFF
CDR3 DNA: TGTGCCAGCAGTCCTTTGCGGGGGGGCTACAATGAGCAGTTCTTC

clone size: NA
J gene: TRBJ2-7
D gene: NA
V gene: TRBV5-1
CDR3 protein: CASSLAVTGAPIQYF
CDR3 DNA: TGCGCCAGCAGCTTGGCCGTGACAGGAGCCCCCATCCAGTACTTC

clone size: few
J gene: TRBJ1-1
D gene: NA
V gene: TRBV7-9
CDR3 protein: CASSLTRSTEAFF
CDR3 DNA: TGTGCCAGCAGCTTAACTCGGAGCACTGAAGCTTTCTTT

clone size: NA
J gene: TRBJ1-5
D gene: NA
V gene: TRBV7-8
CDR3 protein: CASSGRRGIALSNQPQHF
CDR3 DNA: TGTGCCAGCAGCGGTCGACGAGGGATTGCTTTAAGCAATCAGCCCCAGCATTTT

clone size: NA
J gene: TRBJ2-7
D gene: TRBD1
V gene: TRBV2
CDR3 protein: CASAGTGLHEQYF
CDR3 DNA: TGTGCCAGCGCCGGGACAGGGCTCCACGAGCAGTACTTC

clone size: NA
J gene: TRBJ2-3
D gene: TRBD2
V gene: TRBV5-1
CDR3 protein: CASSLDSGGAYTQYF
CDR3 DNA: TGCGCCAGCAGCTTGGATAGCGGGGGGGCGTATACGCAGTATTTT

clone size: NA
J gene: TRBJ2-5
D gene: TRBD1
V gene: TRBV4-2
CDR3 protein: CASSQLTGGRETQYF
CDR3 DNA: TGTGCCAGCAGCCAATTAACAGGGGGTCGGGAGACCCAGTACTTC

clone size: few
J gene: TRBJ2-1
D gene: NA
V gene: TRBV11-1
CDR3 protein: CASSLSSNSYNEQFF
CDR3 DNA: TGTGCCAGCAGCTTATCTAGTAACTCCTACAATGAGCAGTTCTTC

clone size: few
J gene: TRBJ2-6
D gene: NA
V gene: TRBV21-1
CDR3 protein: CASSLLGPGQGAGANVLTF
CDR3 DNA: TGTGCCAGCAGCCTCTTAGGGCCGGGACAGGGCGCCGGGGCCAACGTCCTGACTTTC

clone size: once
J gene: TRBJ2-5
D gene: NA
V gene: TRBV9
CDR3 protein: CASSATHETQYF
CDR3 DNA: TGTGCCAGCAGCGCCACTCACGAGACCCAGTACTTC

clone size: NA
J gene: TRBJ2-7
D gene: TRBD1
V gene: TRBV5-1
CDR3 protein: CASSWTGGHEQYF
CDR3 DNA: TGCGCCAGCAGCTGGACAGGGGGCCACGAGCAGTACTTC

clone size: NA
J gene: TRBJ1-3
D gene: NA
V gene: TRBV4-1
CDR3 protein: CASSQPALSGNTIYF
CDR3 DNA: TGCGCCAGCAGCCAACCAGCGTTATCTGGAAACACCATATATTTT

clone size: few
J gene: TRBJ2-6
D gene: NA
V gene: TRBV11-2
CDR3 protein: CASSKTAGANVLTF
CDR3 DNA: TGTGCCAGCAGCAAAACGGCTGGGGCCAACGTCCTGACTTTC

clone size: NA
J gene: TRBJ1-5
D gene: NA
V gene: TRBV19
CDR3 protein: CASSLQGVIQPQHF
CDR3 DNA: TGTGCCAGTAGTCTACAGGGCGTGATTCAGCCCCAGCATTTT

clone size: NA
J gene: TRBJ1-3
D gene: NA
V gene: TRBV7-6
CDR3 protein: CASRWGTDSGNTIYF
CDR3 DNA: TGTGCCAGCAGGTGGGGCACGGACTCTGGAAACACCATATATTTT

clone size: NA
J gene: TRBJ2-5
D gene: TRBD2
V gene: TRBV5-1
CDR3 protein: CASSLGLAGIETQYF
CDR3 DNA: TGCGCCAGCAGCTTGGGTCTAGCGGGGATTGAGACCCAGTACTTC

clone size: NA
J gene: TRBJ2-3
D gene: NA
V gene: TRBV5-1
CDR3 protein: CASSPDSQKDTQYF
CDR3 DNA: TGCGCCAGCAGCCCGGACTCGCAAAAGGATACGCAGTATTTT

clone size: NA
J gene: TRBJ1-1
D gene: TRBD1
V gene: TRBV10-2
CDR3 protein: CASSYGQDTEAFF
CDR3 DNA: TGCGCCAGCAGCTATGGACAGGACACTGAAGCTTTCTTT

clone size: NA
J gene: TRBJ1-1
D gene: TRBD1
V gene: TRBV9
CDR3 protein: CASSEGQMNTEAFF
CDR3 DNA: TGTGCCAGCAGCGAGGGACAGATGAACACTGAAGCTTTCTTT

clone size: NA
J gene: TRBJ1-3
D gene: TRBD1
V gene: TRBV5-6
CDR3 protein: CASSLLGGRSGNTIYF
CDR3 DNA: TGTGCCAGCAGCTTGTTAGGGGGCCGTTCTGGAAACACCATATATTTT